The 3 T cell receptor beta chains listed next were all sequenced from one sample in a study of CD4 T cells in relation to SARS-CoV-2 and coronaviruses. No antigen has been identified for these receptors. The unexposed donors gave CD4+ T cells in about 2011-2018, prior to COVID-19. The cells were cultured for under twelve days before CD4+ T cells were isolated. Profiled with immunoSEQ multiplex PCR; TCRdb holds only in-frame clones, not every one. The data hold under 20,000 clones, with roughly 77% observed a single time. The sample consisted of CD4+ T cells from PBMCs, cultured in vitro. The receptors shown here come from a human donor in good health.

The DNA of the CDR3 is TGTGCCTGGAGGGTCGCAGGAAAAGAGACCCAGTACTTC. This sequence encodes CAWRVAGKETQYF. V and J are TRBV30 and TRBJ2-5; D not certain. Germline CDR1 is GTSNPN and CDR2 is SVGIG (reference sequence). There are 13 residues in the CDR3. The V gene lost 3 bases and the J gene lost 3 bases, with 11 bases spanning the gap. The variable domain in full, with the rest retrieved from reference TRBV30 and TRBJ2-5, is SQTIHQWPATLVQPVGSPLSLECTVEGTSNPNLYWYRQAAGRGLQLLFYSVGIGQISSEVPQNLSASRPQDRQFILSSKKLLLSDSGFYLCAWRVAGKETQYFGPGTRLLVL.

This clone was observed a handful of times. In nucleotides, the CDR3 is TGCGCCAGCAGCTTGCGGACCCTCATCACCGGGGAGCTGTTTTTT. Residues: CASSLRTLITGELFF. V usage is TRBV5-1 and J usage is TRBJ2-2; D unclear. Germline CDR1 and CDR2: SGHRS and YFSETQ. Trimming left V 1 base short and J 4 bases short, with 11 bases between. This CDR3 is 15 amino acids long.

V and J are TRBV5-1 and TRBJ2-7; maybe TRBD2 (5 bases). Trimming cost V 1 base and J 6 bases, with 20 bases left between them. Germline lookup yields CDR1 SGHRS and CDR2 YFSETQ. The length of the CDR3 is 16 residues. CDR3: CASSLSLRLQRAEQYF. In DNA, the CDR3 is TGCGCCAGCAGCTTGAGTCTTCGGCTACAGAGGGCCGAGCAGTACTTC.